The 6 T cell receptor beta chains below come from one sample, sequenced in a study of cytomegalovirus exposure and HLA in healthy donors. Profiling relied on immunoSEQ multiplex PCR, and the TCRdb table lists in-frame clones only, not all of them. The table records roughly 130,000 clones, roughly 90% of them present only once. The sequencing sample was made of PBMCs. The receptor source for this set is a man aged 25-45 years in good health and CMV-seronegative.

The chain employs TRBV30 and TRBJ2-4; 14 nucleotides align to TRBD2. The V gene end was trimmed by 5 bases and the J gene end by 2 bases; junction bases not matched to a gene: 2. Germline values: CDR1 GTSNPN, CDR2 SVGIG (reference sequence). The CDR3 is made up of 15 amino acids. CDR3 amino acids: CAWRLAGGPKNIQYF. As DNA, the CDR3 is TGTGCCTGGCGACTAGCGGGAGGGCCCAAAAACATTCAGTACTTC. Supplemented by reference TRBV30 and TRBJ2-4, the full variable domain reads SQTIHQWPATLVQPVGSPLSLECTVEGTSNPNLYWYRQAAGRGLQLLFYSVGIGQISSEVPQNLSASRPQDRQFILSSKKLLLSDSGFYLCAWRLAGGPKNIQYFGAGTRLSVL.

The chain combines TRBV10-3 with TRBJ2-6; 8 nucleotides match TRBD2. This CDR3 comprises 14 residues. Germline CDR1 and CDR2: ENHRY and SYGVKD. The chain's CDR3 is CVAGGPPGANVLTF. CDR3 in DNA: TGTGTGGCGGGAGGTCCCCCTGGGGCCAACGTCCTGACTTTC.

CDR3 region: CASSQGRAGLAGGPLTGELFF. In nucleotides, the CDR3 is TGCGCCAGCAGCCAAGGCAGAGCGGGACTAGCGGGAGGGCCTCTCACCGGGGAGCTGTTTTTT. This chain connects TRBV4-3 to TRBJ2-2; 16 positions match TRBD2. With V trimmed by 1 base and J by 4 bases, 12 bases remained unmatched. The CDR3 has 21 amino acids. Germline CDR1 reads LGHNA; CDR2 reads YSLEER.

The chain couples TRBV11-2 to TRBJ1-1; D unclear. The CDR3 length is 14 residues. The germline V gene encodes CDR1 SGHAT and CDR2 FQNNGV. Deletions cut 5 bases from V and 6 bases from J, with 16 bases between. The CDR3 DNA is TGTGCCAGCAGCCTCAGTGGAGGAGCGGCTGAAGCTTTCTTT. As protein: CASSLSGGAAEAFF.

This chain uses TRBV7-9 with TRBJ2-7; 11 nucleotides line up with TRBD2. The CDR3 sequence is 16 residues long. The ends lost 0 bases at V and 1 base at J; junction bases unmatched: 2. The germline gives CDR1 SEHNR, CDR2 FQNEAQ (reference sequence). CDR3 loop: CASSLAGTSGSYEQYF. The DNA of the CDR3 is TGTGCCAGCAGCTTAGCCGGGACTAGCGGATCCTACGAGCAGTACTTC. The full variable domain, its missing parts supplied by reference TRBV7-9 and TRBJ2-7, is DTGVSQNPRHKITKRGQNVTFRCDPISEHNRLYWYRQTLGQGPEFLTYFQNEAQLEKSRLLSDRFSAERPKGSFSTLEIQRTEQGDSAMYLCASSLAGTSGSYEQYFGPGTRLTVT.

CDR3 sequence (DNA): TGCGCCAGCAGCCAAGACAGGGTAACCTACGAGCAGTACTTC. Protein sequence: CASSQDRVTYEQYF. This chain uses TRBV4-3 with TRBJ2-7; a possible D gene is TRBD1 (5 bases). The ends were cut back, 0 bases at V and 2 bases at J, with 8 bases in the middle. The germline CDR1 and CDR2 sequences are LGHNA and YSLEER. The CDR3 extends over 14 amino acids.